The rows below give T cell receptor beta chains drawn from one sample of a study of cytomegalovirus exposure and HLA in healthy donors. The protocol was immunoSEQ multiplex PCR, while the TCRdb copy is restricted to in-frame clones and leaves out a portion. The sample gives about 69,000 clones, around 68% of which show up once; roughly 11% is in the top ten. Specimen: PBMCs. The receptors stem from a woman aged 30 to 39 in good health and CMV-seronegative. The CDR3 runs from the conserved cysteine through the conserved F or W. Fields, in order: J gene, D gene, clone size, CDR3 length, V gene, CDR3 protein, CDR3 DNA. The D gene is left open where the match is weak. Clone size, where shown, is once, few, many, or a class for clones that have expanded.

>TRBJ1-4|NA|NA|15|TRBV27
CASSLYPGKNEKLFF
TGTGCCAGCAGTTTATACCCAGGCAAGAATGAAAAACTGTTTTTT
>TRBJ2-6|NA|NA|17|TRBV9
CASSVGIGGSGANVLTF
TGTGCCAGCAGCGTAGGCATAGGGGGCTCTGGGGCCAACGTCCTGACTTTC
>TRBJ2-7|NA|few|14|TRBV6-5
CASRNQGVVYEQYF
TGTGCCAGCAGGAATCAAGGGGTCGTGTACGAGCAGTACTTC
>TRBJ1-2|NA|NA|13|TRBV29-1
CSVESGGAGGYTF
TGCAGCGTTGAATCAGGTGGGGCGGGAGGCTACACCTTC
>TRBJ1-5|NA|few|15|TRBV28
CASSGGQSGNQPQHF
TGTGCCAGCAGTGGAGGACAGTCTGGCAATCAGCCCCAGCATTTT
>TRBJ2-7|NA|NA|13|TRBV7-9
CASRGGAPYEQYF
TGTGCCAGCAGAGGAGGGGCCCCCTACGAGCAGTACTTC
>TRBJ2-7|TRBD1|NA|13|TRBV27
CASSLMGQAIEYF
TGTGCCAGCAGTTTAATGGGACAGGCCATTGAGTACTTC
>TRBJ2-1|TRBD2|NA|10|TRBV29-1
CSVSGGEQFF
TGCAGCGTTAGCGGGGGGGAGCAGTTCTTC
>TRBJ2-5|NA|NA|16|TRBV2
CASSDLIKDIGETQYF
TGTGCCAGCAGTGATCTTATAAAAGATATCGGGGAGACCCAGTACTTC
>TRBJ1-1|NA|NA|16|TRBV9
CASSAIQRAGETEAFF
TGTGCCAGCAGCGCCATCCAAAGGGCAGGGGAAACTGAAGCTTTCTTT
>TRBJ1-4|NA|NA|14|TRBV11-2
CASSLSGINEKLFF
TGTGCCAGCAGCTTATCAGGGATTAATGAAAAACTGTTTTTT
>TRBJ1-5|NA|few|14|TRBV30
CAWSSGAENQPQHF
TGTGCCTGGAGCTCAGGGGCGGAGAATCAGCCCCAGCATTTT
>TRBJ1-2|NA|NA|15|TRBV4-1
CASSQVGAVNYGYTF
TGCGCCAGCAGCCAAGTGGGGGCGGTAAACTATGGCTACACCTTC
>TRBJ2-6|TRBD1|few|17|TRBV2
CASSVGQGVTGANVLTF
TGTGCCAGCAGTGTGGGACAGGGCGTCACTGGGGCCAACGTCCTGACTTTC
>TRBJ2-6|TRBD1|few|17|TRBV7-3
CASSPGTGGPGANVLTF
TGTGCCAGCAGCCCCGGGACAGGGGGCCCCGGGGCCAACGTCCTGACTTTC
>TRBJ2-3|NA|NA|15|TRBV7-2
CASSPTGVRADTQYF
TGTGCCAGCAGCCCGACGGGGGTGAGAGCAGATACGCAGTATTTT
>TRBJ1-3|NA|NA|17|TRBV6-1
CASSEVMGASSGNTIYF
TGTGCCAGCAGTGAAGTCATGGGGGCTTCCTCTGGAAACACCATATATTTT
>TRBJ2-7|TRBD1|NA|15|TRBV5-1
CASSLMQGAPYEQYF
TGCGCCAGCAGCTTGATGCAGGGGGCCCCCTACGAGCAGTACTTC
>TRBJ2-5|NA|few|13|TRBV5-1
CASRTGFGETQYF
TGCGCCAGCAGGACGGGTTTTGGAGAGACCCAGTACTTC
>TRBJ2-5|TRBD2|once|15|TRBV16
CASSPSGAAGKTQYF
TGTGCCAGCAGCCCCTCCGGGGCAGCGGGAAAGACCCAGTACTTC
>TRBJ1-4|NA|NA|15|TRBV27
CASSSGGDHGEKLFF
TGTGCCAGCAGTTCTGGGGGGGATCACGGTGAAAAACTGTTTTTT
>TRBJ1-4|TRBD1|NA|15|TRBV5-1
CASSVGTGEIEKLFF
TGCGCCAGCAGCGTCGGGACAGGCGAAATTGAAAAACTGTTTTTT
>TRBJ2-1|TRBD1|few|16|TRBV2
CASRRGTESSYNEQFF
TGTGCCAGCAGGAGGGGGACAGAGAGCTCCTACAATGAGCAGTTCTTC
>TRBJ2-3|TRBD2|NA|14|TRBV7-3
CASRGLAGTDTQYF
TGTGCCAGCCGGGGACTAGCGGGAACAGATACGCAGTATTTT